This T cell receptor (beta chain) was obtained from a study of read filtering for tumor transcriptome and immune sequencing. The germline CDR1 and CDR2 sequences are MDHEN and SYDVKM. The length of the CDR3 is 17 residues. The V end was cut by 1 base, the J end by 4 bases, with 17 bases between. From approximately 430 ng of RNA, a library with molecular barcoded alpha/delta and beta/gamma adaptors was made. TCRdb recomputed calls from the reads with MiXCR, one row per CDR3 protein. The sample lists 35,000 to 50,000 distinct CDR3 sequences, less than 20% seen once, with 37% in the top ten. This clonotype has at least ten counts.

This receptor was taken from a donor at least 40 years old with multiple myeloma. The V call is TRBV28, the J call TRBJ2-1; maybe TRBD2 (5 bases). Sequences were obtained from a population of CD138-negative cells sorted from bone marrow. DNA for the CDR3: TGTGCCAGCAGTTTATCCCCCCTGAGCGGAGAGTACAATGAGCAGTTCTTC. It is translated as CASSLSPLSGEYNEQFF.